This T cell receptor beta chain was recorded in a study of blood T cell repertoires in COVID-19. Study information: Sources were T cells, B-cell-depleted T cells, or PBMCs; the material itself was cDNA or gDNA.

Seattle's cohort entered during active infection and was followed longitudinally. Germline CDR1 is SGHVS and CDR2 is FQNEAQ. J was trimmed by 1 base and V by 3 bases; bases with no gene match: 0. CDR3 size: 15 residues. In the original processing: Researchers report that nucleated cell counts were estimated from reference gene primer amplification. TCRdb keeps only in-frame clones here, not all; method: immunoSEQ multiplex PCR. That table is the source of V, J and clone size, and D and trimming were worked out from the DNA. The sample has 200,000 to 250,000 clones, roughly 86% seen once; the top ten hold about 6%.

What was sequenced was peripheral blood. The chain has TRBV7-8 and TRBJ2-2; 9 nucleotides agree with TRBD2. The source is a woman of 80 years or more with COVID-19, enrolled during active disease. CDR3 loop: CASSFSGGNTGELFF. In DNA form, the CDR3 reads TGTGCCAGCAGCTTTAGCGGGGGGAACACCGGGGAGCTGTTTTTT. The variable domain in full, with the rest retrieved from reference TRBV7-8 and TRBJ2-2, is GAGVSQSPRYKVAKRGQDVALRCDPISGHVSLFWYQQALGQGPEFLTYFQNEAQLDKSGLPSDRFFAERPEGSVSTLKIQRTQQEDSAVYLCASSFSGGNTGELFFGEGSRLTVL.